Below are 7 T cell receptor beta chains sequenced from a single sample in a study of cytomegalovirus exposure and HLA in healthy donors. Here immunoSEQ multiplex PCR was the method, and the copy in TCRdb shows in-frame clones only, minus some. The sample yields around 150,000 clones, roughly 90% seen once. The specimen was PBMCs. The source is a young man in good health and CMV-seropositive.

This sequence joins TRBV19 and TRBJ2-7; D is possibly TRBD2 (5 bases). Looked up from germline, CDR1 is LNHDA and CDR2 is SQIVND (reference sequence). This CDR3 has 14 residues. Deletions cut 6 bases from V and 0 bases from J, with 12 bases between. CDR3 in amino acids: CASSVVGSSYEQYF. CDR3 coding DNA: TGTGCCAGTAGCGTGGTAGGGAGCTCCTACGAGCAGTACTTC.

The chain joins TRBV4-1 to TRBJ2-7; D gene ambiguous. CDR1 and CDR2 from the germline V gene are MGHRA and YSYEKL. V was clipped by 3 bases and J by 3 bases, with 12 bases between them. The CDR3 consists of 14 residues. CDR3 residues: CASSHQSGNYEQYF. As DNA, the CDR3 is TGCGCCAGCAGCCATCAATCGGGTAACTACGAGCAGTACTTC.

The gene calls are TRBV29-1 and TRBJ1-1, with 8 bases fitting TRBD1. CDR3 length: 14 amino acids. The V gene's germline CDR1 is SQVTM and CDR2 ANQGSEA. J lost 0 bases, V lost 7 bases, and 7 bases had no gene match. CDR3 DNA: TGCAGCGAGCGGGCAGGGGGCGTGAACACTGAAGCTTTCTTT. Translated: CSERAGGVNTEAFF.

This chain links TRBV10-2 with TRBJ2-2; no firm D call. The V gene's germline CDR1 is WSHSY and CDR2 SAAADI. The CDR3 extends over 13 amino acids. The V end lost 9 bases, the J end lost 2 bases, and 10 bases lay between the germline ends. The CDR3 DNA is TGCGCCAGTACTACAACTAACACCGGGGAGCTGTTTTTT. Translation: CASTTTNTGELFF.

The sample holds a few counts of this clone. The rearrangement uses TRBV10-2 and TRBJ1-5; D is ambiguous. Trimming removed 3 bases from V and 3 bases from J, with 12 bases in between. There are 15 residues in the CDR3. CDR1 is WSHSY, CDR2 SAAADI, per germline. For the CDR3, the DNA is TGCGCCAGCAGTGACGAGGGCTCCATCAATCAGCCCCAGCATTTT. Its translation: CASSDEGSINQPQHF.

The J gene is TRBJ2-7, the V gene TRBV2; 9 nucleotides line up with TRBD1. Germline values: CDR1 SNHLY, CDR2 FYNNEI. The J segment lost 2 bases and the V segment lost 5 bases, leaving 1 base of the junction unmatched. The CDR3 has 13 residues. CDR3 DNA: TGTGCCAGCAGTAGGGACAGGGCCTACGAGCAGTACTTC. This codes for CASSRDRAYEQYF. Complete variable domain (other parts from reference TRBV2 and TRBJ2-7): EPEVTQTPSHQVTQMGQEVILRCVPISNHLYFYWYRQILGQKVEFLVSFYNNEISEKSEIFDDQFSVERPDGSNFTLKIRSTKLEDSAMYFCASSRDRAYEQYFGPGTRLTVT.

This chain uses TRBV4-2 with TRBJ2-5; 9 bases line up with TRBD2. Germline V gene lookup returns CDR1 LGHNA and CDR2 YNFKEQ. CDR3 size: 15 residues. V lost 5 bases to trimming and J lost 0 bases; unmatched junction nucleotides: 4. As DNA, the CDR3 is TGTGCCAGCAGCGGGCGGGAGGGCCACCAAGAGACCCAGTACTTC. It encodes CASSGREGHQETQYF.